This T cell receptor (beta chain) was identified in a study of spatial heterogeneity in lung cancer. Study-level findings and limits: Ubiquitous expanded tumor TCRs were seen in blood more at resection than at follow-up.

TCRdb reanalysed the 5' RACE reads using MiXCR and keeps one entry per CDR3 protein. Of 15,000 to 20,000 distinct CDR3 sequences detected, less than 12% appear once; the ten largest clones hold just over 35%. Indicated time point: blood at routine non-recurrence follow-up after resection. Tumor, nontumor lung or frozen PBMC supplied whole RNA, sequenced without sorting. This clonotype occurred many times. Its antigen is as yet unknown. Germline V lookup: CDR1 MDHEN, CDR2 SYDVKM. The CDR3 covers 14 residues. The V end lost 0 bases, the J end lost 5 bases, and 8 bases lay between the germline ends. Sequenced here: PBMCs, sampled at follow-up. The rearrangement links TRBV28 to TRBJ2-1; D ambiguous. This clonotype was sampled from a female donor with early-stage non-small cell lung cancer. This chain's CDR3 is CASSLWQRNNEQFF. The CDR3 DNA sequence: TGTGCCAGCAGTTTATGGCAACGGAACAATGAGCAGTTCTTC.